A selection of T cell receptor beta chains follows, all from one sample in a study of T cell responses to AZD1222 COVID-19 vaccine. Sequencing was performed with immunoSEQ multiplex PCR; in TCRdb, only in-frame clones are kept and a portion is missing. Of over 150,000 clones listed, approximately 87% are singletons. The sample in question was peripheral blood, obtained on day 0 of MenACWY control vaccination. These receptors all stem from an adult in good health. The CDR3 runs from the conserved cysteine through the conserved F or W. Each record gives: clone size, J gene, D gene, V gene, CDR3 DNA, CDR3 protein. A D gene is named only where the DNA matches it firmly. Clone size is not always given. Where it is, it says once, few, many or a class for expanded clones.

.,TRBJ2-7,.,TRBV6-5,TGTGCCAGCAGCCCCCGCGGAGGCTTCGAGCAGTACTTC,CASSPRGGFEQYF
.,TRBJ2-7,.,TRBV6-6,TGTGCCAGCAGTTACGCCCGGCCGCCAGACTACGAGCAGTACTTC,CASSYARPPDYEQYF
.,TRBJ1-1,TRBD1,TRBV7-9,TGTGCCAGCACCACGACAGGGACAAGGAACACTGAAGCTTTCTTT,CASTTTGTRNTEAFF
.,TRBJ2-4,.,TRBV27,TGTGCCAGCAGTTTAGGGGTTGCCAAAAACATTCAGTACTTC,CASSLGVAKNIQYF
.,TRBJ1-1,.,TRBV10-3,TGTGCCACAAGGGGGGGAGTGAACACTGAAGCTTTCTTT,CATRGGVNTEAFF
.,TRBJ2-7,.,TRBV3-1/TRBV3-2,TGTGCCAGCAGCCAAGATGGGGGGTACTCCTACGAGCAGTACTTC,CASSQDGGYSYEQYF
.,TRBJ2-7,.,TRBV9,TGTGCCAGCAGCGTCGGGACATCCTACGAGCAGTACTTC,CASSVGTSYEQYF
once,TRBJ1-3,.,TRBV28,TGTGCCAGCAGCGGGTGGGGCTCTGGAAACACCATATATTTT,CASSGWGSGNTIYF
.,TRBJ1-5,.,TRBV5-1,TGCGCCAGCAGCCCCCAAGGCAATCAGCCCCAGCATTTT,CASSPQGNQPQHF
once,TRBJ2-1,.,TRBV5-1,TGCGCCAGCAGCTTGGTAGTGAACAATGAGCAGTTCTTC,CASSLVVNNEQFF
.,TRBJ2-1,.,TRBV24-1,TGTGCCACCAGTGATTTCCTACTTAATGAGCAGTTCTTC,CATSDFLLNEQFF
.,TRBJ1-2,TRBD1,TRBV27,TGTGCCAGCAGTTTACTGGGGACAGGGCGCTATGGCTACACCTTC,CASSLLGTGRYGYTF
.,TRBJ1-5,.,TRBV15,TGTGCCACCAGCAGAGATCCGGGGGGCACCCAGCCCCAGCATTTT,CATSRDPGGTQPQHF
.,TRBJ1-1,.,TRBV7-8,TGTGCCAGCAGCTTAGGGGTGGCATACTACACTGAAGCTTTCTTT,CASSLGVAYYTEAFF
.,TRBJ1-2,TRBD1,TRBV10-1,TGCGCCAGCAGCATGGACAGGGCGGAATATGGCTACACCTTC,CASSMDRAEYGYTF